These 27 T cell receptor beta chains were all obtained from the same sample, sequenced in a study of blood T cell repertoires in COVID-19 (dated by TCRdb to the early 2020s). Libraries were made using the immunoSEQ multiplex PCR assay. TCRdb re-hosts the immuneACCESS table, in-frame sequences only. Its copies lack some clones; in the studies checked, an unresolved V gene accounts for under half of them, and the cause for the rest is not known. The sample data list fewer than 250,000 clones, and approximately 91% of these were observed just once. The ten largest clones add up to approximately 0.7% of the sample. The sequenced sample was peripheral blood. These receptors originate from a man aged 35 to 55 with acute or convalescent COVID-19.

The chain joins TRBV6-1 to TRBJ1-5, with D uncertain. The V end lost 2 bases, the J end lost 11 bases, and 16 bases lay between the germline ends. The CDR3 runs to 14 residues. Germline V gives CDR1 MNHNS, CDR2 SASEGT. DNA for the CDR3: TGTGCCAGCAGTGAAAGTCCAACTTCTACGACCCAGCATTTT. It translates to CASSESPTSTTQHF.

This chain joins TRBV7-3 and TRBJ1-2; a weak D match, TRBD1 (6 bases). V was trimmed by 0 bases and J by 6 bases, leaving 14 bases between them. The CDR3 consists of 15 residues. Germline assignment: CDR1 SGHTA and CDR2 FQGTGA. The CDR3 nucleotides are TGTGCCAGCAGCTTAACCGGTTCTGAGGGGGATGGCTACACCTTC. The encoded protein is CASSLTGSEGDGYTF.

The J gene is TRBJ2-7, the V gene TRBV27; 10 bases are shared with TRBD1. Per the germline V gene, CDR1 is MNHEY and CDR2 is SMNVEV (reference sequence). V shed 5 bases and J 4 bases; nucleotides not matched to a gene: 8. The CDR3 sequence is 15 residues long. Written as DNA, the CDR3 is TGTGCCAGCAGTCTGGGACAGGGGCTTCGGTACGAGCAGTACTTC. It encodes CASSLGQGLRYEQYF.

This clone has only one observation. The gene calls are TRBV18 and TRBJ2-3, with TRBD2 as a possible D gene (5 bases). Germline V gene data show CDR1 as KGHSH and CDR2 as LQKENI. This CDR3 has 15 residues. V was cut by 6 bases and J by 0 bases, with 13 bases left in between. CDR3 nucleotide sequence: TGTGCCAGCTCGTACAGCGGTCCCAGCACAGATACGCAGTATTTT. Protein: CASSYSGPSTDTQYF.

In this sample, this clone turned up once. Germline is not matched at one junction end, which may reflect a read error. This chain uses TRBV2 with TRBJ2-7; no reliable D call. Germline V gene data show CDR1 as SNHLY and CDR2 as FYNNEI. This CDR3 comprises 13 residues. CDR3 in amino acids: CATSATFADEQYF. The CDR3 DNA reads TGTGCCACCAGTGCTACATTCGCGGACGAGCAGTACTTC. Based on the CDR3 plus reference TRBV2 and TRBJ2-7, the full variable domain is EPEVTQTPSHQVTQMGQEVILRCVPISNHLYFYWYRQILGQKVEFLVSFYNNEISEKSEIFDDQFSVERPDGSNFTLKIRSTKLEDSAMYFCATSATFADEQYFGPGTRLTVT.

V gene TRBV6-6 combines with J gene TRBJ1-4; 11 bases line up with TRBD1. The V segment lost 7 bases and the J segment 4 bases; nucleotides outside the gene matches: 2. Looked up from germline, CDR1 is MNHNY and CDR2 is SVGAGI (reference sequence). The CDR3 covers 14 residues. The CDR3 bases are TGTGCCAGCACCGGGACAGGGGGTAATGAAAAACTGTTTTTT. It yields the protein CASTGTGGNEKLFF.

The sample holds a few counts of this clone. The chain combines TRBV6-5 with TRBJ2-1, with D possibly being TRBD1 (5 bases). Germline V gives CDR1 MNHEY, CDR2 SVGAGI. The V gene lost 8 bases and the J gene lost 5 bases, with 16 bases spanning the gap. The CDR3 totals 14 residues. This CDR3 reads CASGRSRQNNEQFF. The CDR3 nucleotides are TGTGCCAGCGGAAGATCAAGACAGAACAATGAGCAGTTCTTC.

The V and J genes are TRBV30 and TRBJ2-2; weak D call: TRBD1 (5 bases). This CDR3 contains 13 residues. The V gene's germline CDR1 is GTSNPN and CDR2 SVGIG (reference sequence). V lost 4 bases to trimming and J lost 2 bases, with 8 bases between them. The DNA of the CDR3 is TGTGCCTGGACAGGGCCAAACACCGGGGAGCTGTTTTTT. This sequence encodes CAWTGPNTGELFF.

The chain links TRBV7-2 to TRBJ2-7; 11 bases agree with TRBD2. With V trimmed by 6 bases and J by 1 base, 5 bases remained unmatched. The CDR3 spans 15 residues. Germline V gene sequence: CDR1 SGHTA, CDR2 FQGNSA. The CDR3 sequence: CASSVAGGGSYEQYF. DNA for the CDR3: TGTGCCAGCAGTGTAGCGGGAGGGGGGTCCTACGAGCAGTACTTC. The whole variable domain, filled in from reference TRBV7-2 and TRBJ2-7, reads GAGVSQSPSNKVTEKGKDVELRCDPISGHTALYWYRQSLGQGLEFLIYFQGNSAPDKSGLPSDRFSAERTGGSVSTLTIQRTQQEDSAVYLCASSVAGGGSYEQYFGPGTRLTVT.

V and J are TRBV7-8 and TRBJ2-3, with 9 bases aligning to TRBD2. V lost 0 bases and J lost 0; bases outside the gene matches: 7. This CDR3 is built from 18 residues. CDR1 is SGHVS, CDR2 FQNEAQ, per germline. The CDR3 is CASSLASGGSDSTDTQYF. CDR3 nucleotides: TGTGCCAGCAGCTTAGCTAGCGGGGGCTCAGACAGCACAGATACGCAGTATTTT.

Only one count was recorded for this clone. The gene calls are TRBV27 and TRBJ2-7; TRBD2 matches at 8 bases. The CDR3 extends over 16 amino acids. With V trimmed by 5 bases and J by 6 bases, 15 bases remained unmatched. Germline V gives CDR1 MNHEY, CDR2 SMNVEV (reference sequence). CDR3 sequence (DNA): TGTGCCAGCAGTGGGGAGTGGGGGACTAGTAGGGGCGAGCAGTACTTC. Amino acid sequence: CASSGEWGTSRGEQYF.

The genes are TRBV6-5 and TRBJ1-5; a possible D gene is TRBD1 (6 bases). The length of the CDR3 is 14 residues. Germline CDR1 is MNHEY and CDR2 is SVGAGI. Trimming took off 5 bases at V and 7 bases at J, with 15 bases between the two ends. CDR3 sequence: CASSNLGGAQPQHF. CDR3 in DNA: TGTGCCAGCAGTAACCTAGGGGGTGCGCAGCCCCAGCATTTT.

Here the CDR3 reads CASSMGGPYEQYF. The CDR3, as DNA: TGTGCCAGTAGTATGGGGGGTCCCTACGAGCAGTACTTC. The chain has TRBV19 and TRBJ2-7, with D perhaps TRBD2 (6 bases). Germline CDR1 is LNHDA and CDR2 is SQIVND (reference sequence). The length of the CDR3 is 13 residues. V was shortened by 3 bases and J by 2 bases, with 8 bases between the two germline ends.

J is TRBJ1-1 and V is TRBV18, with a possible D match to TRBD1 (5 bases). Looked up from germline, CDR1 is KGHSH and CDR2 is LQKENI. The germline V and J ends were trimmed by 5 bases and 0 bases, with 13 bases remaining between them. CDR3 length: 15 amino acids. CDR3 nucleotides: TGTGCCAGCTCATATGGGGCCGATATGAACACTGAAGCTTTCTTT. This sequence encodes CASSYGADMNTEAFF. Based on the CDR3 plus reference TRBV18 and TRBJ1-1, the full variable domain is NAGVMQNPRHLVRRRGQEARLRCSPMKGHSHVYWYRQLPEEGLKFMVYLQKENIIDESGMPKERFSAEFPKEGPSILRIQQVVRGDSAAYFCASSYGADMNTEAFFGQGTRLTVV.

The chain is built from TRBV5-5 and TRBJ1-5; D gene unclear. CDR3 size: 14 residues. V shed 1 base and J shed 5 bases, with 10 bases lying between them. Germline V gene data show CDR1 as SGHKS and CDR2 as YYEKEE (reference sequence). In DNA form, the CDR3 reads TGTGCCAGCAGCTTGCGCCGGACTGATCAGCCCCAGCATTTT. Amino acids: CASSLRRTDQPQHF.

The chain recombines TRBV19 with TRBJ2-2, with D perhaps TRBD1 (5 bases). Looked up from germline, CDR1 is LNHDA and CDR2 is SQIVND (reference sequence). The CDR3 extends over 15 amino acids. The ends were cut back, 5 bases at V and 1 base at J, with 11 bases in the middle. CDR3 sequence (DNA): TGTGCCAGTAGTTCCGGCACAGGGAACACCGGGGAGCTGTTTTTT. Protein product: CASSSGTGNTGELFF.

The chain employs TRBV3-1 (or the pseudogene TRBV3-2) and TRBJ1-1, with a weak D call TRBD1 (5 bases). The V end lost 4 bases, the J end lost 5 bases, and 14 bases lay between the germline ends. The CDR3 is 14 amino acids. Germline values: CDR1 LGHDT, CDR2 YNNKEL (reference sequence). The DNA for the CDR3 is TGTGCCAGCAGCCCATGGGGGGGAGGAACTGAAGCTTTCTTT. It encodes CASSPWGGGTEAFF.

CDR3 sequence reads: CASSLGTSGSRTGELFF. Written as DNA, the CDR3 is TGTGCCAGCAGCCTCGGGACTAGCGGGAGTCGCACCGGGGAGCTGTTTTTT. This chain connects TRBV27 to TRBJ2-2; 14 bases match TRBD2. V lost 6 bases to trimming and J lost 4 bases; unmatched junction nucleotides: 7. Germline loops: CDR1 MNHEY, CDR2 SMNVEV (reference sequence). The CDR3 runs 17 residues.

The chain employs TRBV9 and TRBJ2-1; TRBD1 matches at 10 bases. This CDR3 region has 14 residues. Germline V CDR1 and CDR2: SGDLS, YYNGEE. V lost 3 bases and J lost 8; bases outside the gene matches: 5. In DNA form, the CDR3 reads TGTGCCAGCAGCGCCCTGACAGGGGGCGATGAGCAGTTCTTC. It codes for CASSALTGGDEQFF.

V is TRBV15 and J is TRBJ1-4, with 10 bases lining up with TRBD1. Germline trimming cut 1 base from V and 3 bases from J; bases unmatched to any gene: 11. Germline CDR1 and CDR2: LNHNV and YYDKDF (reference sequence). This CDR3 is 19 amino acids long. In DNA, the CDR3 is TGTGCCACCAGCAGAGGCCGTCCCGGGACAGGGGAATCTAATGAAAAACTGTTTTTT. It codes for CATSRGRPGTGESNEKLFF. Using reference TRBV15 and TRBJ1-4 for the parts outside the CDR3, the full variable domain is DAMVIQNPRYQVTQFGKPVTLSCSQTLNHNVMYWYQQKSSQAPKLLFHYYDKDFNNEADTPDNFQSRRPNTSFCFLDIRSPGLGDTAMYLCATSRGRPGTGESNEKLFFGSGTQLSVL.

This sequence joins TRBV5-1 and TRBJ2-2; weak D call: TRBD2 (6 bases). Per the germline V gene, CDR1 is SGHRS and CDR2 is YFSETQ. Trimming stripped 7 bases from V and 6 bases from J, with 19 bases between. The CDR3 is 15 residues long. CDR3 sequence (DNA): TGCGCCAGCTGGGGAGATCTAGCGATCCCCGGGGAGCTGTTTTTT. Its translation: CASWGDLAIPGELFF.

The J gene is TRBJ1-4, the V gene TRBV27; 7 bases fit TRBD1. This CDR3 is built from 15 residues. CDR1 is MNHEY and CDR2 is SMNVEV in the germline V gene (reference sequence). Germline trimming cut 7 bases from V and 7 bases from J; bases unmatched to any gene: 12. The CDR3 sequence: CASTSGKGAGEKLFF. The CDR3 nucleotides read TGTGCCAGCACCTCCGGGAAGGGGGCGGGTGAAAAACTGTTTTTT.

V is TRBV24-1 and J is TRBJ2-1, with 7 bases fitting TRBD2. Germline CDR1 is KGHDR and CDR2 is SFDVKD. The CDR3 length is 15 residues. V lost 4 bases, J lost 9 bases, and 11 bases stayed unmatched. The CDR3 DNA follows: TGTGCCACCAGTGAACCGCGGGACCAGCGGGGTGAGCAGTTCTTC. Its translation: CATSEPRDQRGEQFF.

The chain joins TRBV27 to TRBJ2-3, with TRBD1 as a possible D gene (6 bases). CDR1 is MNHEY and CDR2 is SMNVEV in the germline V gene (reference sequence). Trimming removed 3 bases at V and 3 bases at J, with 10 bases between. CDR3 length: 14 amino acids. The CDR3: CASSFRQGTDTQYF. CDR3 DNA sequence: TGTGCCAGCAGTTTTCGGCAGGGGACAGATACGCAGTATTTT.

This chain links TRBV6-4 with TRBJ2-1; TRBD1 is a possible D gene (6 bases). CDR1 is MRHNA, CDR2 SNTAGT, per germline. The CDR3 extends over 15 amino acids. With 5 bases removed from V and 7 bases from J, the gap between germline ends came to 18 bases. CDR3 sequence (DNA): TGTGCCAGCAGTCCAACCTCAGGGCAGGGGAATGAGCAGTTCTTC. It translates to CASSPTSGQGNEQFF.

The chain recombines TRBV3-1 (or the pseudogene TRBV3-2) with TRBJ2-7; 9 nucleotides match TRBD2. The V segment lost 0 bases and the J segment 2 bases; nucleotides outside the gene matches: 8. The CDR3 is 17 amino acids. Germline CDR1 LGHDT, CDR2 YNNKEL (reference sequence). CDR3 sequence (DNA): TGTGCCAGCAGCCAAGATTCAGGGACTAGCATCACCTACGAGCAGTACTTC. Translated: CASSQDSGTSITYEQYF.

The chain couples TRBV29-1 to TRBJ1-4; D possibly corresponds to TRBD1 (6 bases). V was cut by 5 bases and J by 6 bases, with 13 bases left in between. Looked up from germline, CDR1 is SQVTM and CDR2 is ANQGSEA. This CDR3 has 13 residues. The DNA for the CDR3 is TGCAGCGTTCGGGACATTGGAGATGAAAAACTGTTTTTT. Protein product: CSVRDIGDEKLFF.